This is a list of T cell receptor beta chains from one sample in a study of blood T cell dynamics during melanoma immunotherapy. Some clones are missing from TCRdb's copy, which holds only in-frame ones; the method was immunoSEQ multiplex PCR. The sample carries about 19,000 clones, about 85% recorded once. This specimen consisted of blood, obtained from a patient treated with checkpoint blockade. The receptor set was obtained from a human donor with melanoma. Both conserved end residues are part of each CDR3. The order of the fields is CDR3 protein, CDR3 DNA, D gene, clone size, V gene, CDR3 length, J gene. A D gene is named only where the DNA matches it firmly. Not all rows give a size; the values are once, few, many and, for expanded clones, a class.

CASSLTPSTGSGNEQFF	TGTGCCAGCAGCTTAACACCCTCGACGGGTTCGGGGAATGAGCAGTTCTTC	.	.	TRBV7-2	17	TRBJ2-1
CASSEPGTGLGGGELFF	TGTGCCAGCAGTGAACCCGGGACAGGTTTGGGTGGTGGGGAGCTGTTTTTT	TRBD1	once	TRBV25-1	17	TRBJ2-2
CASSLSVGTSSYNEQFF	TGTGCCAGCAGTTTAAGCGTGGGGACTAGCTCCTACAATGAGCAGTTCTTC	TRBD2	.	TRBV28	17	TRBJ2-1
CASSQEGMLAGGPSTDNEQFF	TGCGCCAGCAGCCAAGAAGGTATGCTAGCGGGAGGGCCCTCAACGGACAATGAGCAGTTCTTC	TRBD2	.	TRBV4-3	21	TRBJ2-1
CASSLGLAGLTSTDTQYF	TGTGCCAGCAGCCTAGGACTAGCGGGGCTTACTAGCACAGATACGCAGTATTTT	TRBD2	once	TRBV11-1	18	TRBJ2-3
CASSTRQGYPSGELFF	TGTGCCAGCAGCACCCGACAGGGCTATCCTTCCGGGGAGCTGTTTTTT	TRBD1	.	TRBV7-8	16	TRBJ2-2
CASSIRRDSSYEQYF	TGTGCCAGTAGTATCCGCCGGGACAGCTCCTACGAGCAGTACTTC	TRBD1	.	TRBV19	15	TRBJ2-7
CASSLGQGPQETQYF	TGTGCCAGCAGCTTAGGACAGGGACCACAAGAGACCCAGTACTTC	TRBD1	.	TRBV11-2	15	TRBJ2-5
CASSEGEWTGELFF	TGTGCCAGCAGTGAGGGGGAATGGACCGGGGAGCTGTTTTTT	.	.	TRBV25-1	14	TRBJ2-2
CAWKEGQGRYSNQPQHF	TGTGCCTGGAAGGAGGGACAGGGTCGCTATAGCAATCAGCCCCAGCATTTT	TRBD1	.	TRBV30	17	TRBJ1-5
CASIGTSGGTYEQYF	TGTGCCAGCATCGGGACTAGCGGGGGGACCTACGAGCAGTACTTC	TRBD2	.	TRBV5-6	15	TRBJ2-7
CASTQPGRNTQYF	TGTGCCAGCACCCAACCAGGGAGAAATACGCAGTATTTT	.	.	TRBV11-2	13	TRBJ2-3
CASSHLGRWDGEKLFF	TGCGCCAGCAGCCACCTCGGACGATGGGATGGTGAAAAACTGTTTTTT	.	.	TRBV4-3	16	TRBJ1-4
CASSLVLNNEQFF	TGTGCCAGCAGCTTGGTACTTAACAATGAGCAGTTCTTC	.	.	TRBV5-5	13	TRBJ2-1
CSAYYNEQFF	TGCAGTGCTTACTACAATGAGCAGTTCTTC	.	.	TRBV20-1	10	TRBJ2-1
CASSSYVTDTDTQYF	TGTGCCAGCAGTTCCTATGTAACCGACACAGATACGCAGTATTTT	.	.	TRBV27	15	TRBJ2-3
CASTPPGLGTEAFF	TGTGCCAGCACCCCCCCGGGGCTGGGGACTGAAGCTTTCTTT	.	.	TRBV6-5	14	TRBJ1-1
CASSGGRFGYTEAFF	TGTGCCAGCAGTGGTGGGCGCTTTGGGTACACTGAAGCTTTCTTT	.	few	TRBV6-1	15	TRBJ1-1
CASSLAVGGTGELFF	TGTGCCAGCAGCTTAGCGGTCGGGGGGACCGGGGAGCTGTTTTTT	TRBD2	.	TRBV11-2	15	TRBJ2-2
CASSPYRTYEQYF	TGTGCCAGTAGCCCCTATAGGACCTACGAGCAGTACTTC	.	.	TRBV19	13	TRBJ2-7
CASSTGLAGSGETQYF	TGTGCCAGCAGCACGGGACTAGCGGGATCAGGAGAGACCCAGTACTTC	TRBD2	once	TRBV5-5	16	TRBJ2-5
CSVRQGTEAFF	TGCAGCGTCCGACAGGGCACTGAAGCTTTCTTT	TRBD1	.	TRBV29-1	11	TRBJ1-1
CASSLAGGNTEAFF	TGTGCCAGCAGCTTAGCCGGGGGGAACACTGAAGCTTTCTTT	.	.	TRBV7-9	14	TRBJ1-1
CASSQDRQGTFGYTF	TGCGCCAGCAGCCAAGATCGACAGGGAACGTTTGGCTACACCTTC	TRBD1	.	TRBV4-3	15	TRBJ1-2
CASSQKTSGLGLRQFF	TGCGCCAGCAGCCAAAAAACTAGCGGGCTGGGGCTAAGGCAGTTCTTC	TRBD2	.	TRBV4-1	16	TRBJ2-1
CASSRGPGENEKLFF	TGTGCCAGCAGCCGGGGGCCGGGGGAGAATGAAAAACTGTTTTTT	.	.	TRBV7-6	15	TRBJ1-4
CASSLIGGRSTDTQYF	TGTGCCAGCAGCTTAATCGGAGGGAGGAGCACAGATACGCAGTATTTT	.	.	TRBV7-3	16	TRBJ2-3
CASSLIGGNTIYF	TGTGCCAGCAGTTTAATCGGTGGAAACACCATATATTTT	.	.	TRBV28	13	TRBJ1-3